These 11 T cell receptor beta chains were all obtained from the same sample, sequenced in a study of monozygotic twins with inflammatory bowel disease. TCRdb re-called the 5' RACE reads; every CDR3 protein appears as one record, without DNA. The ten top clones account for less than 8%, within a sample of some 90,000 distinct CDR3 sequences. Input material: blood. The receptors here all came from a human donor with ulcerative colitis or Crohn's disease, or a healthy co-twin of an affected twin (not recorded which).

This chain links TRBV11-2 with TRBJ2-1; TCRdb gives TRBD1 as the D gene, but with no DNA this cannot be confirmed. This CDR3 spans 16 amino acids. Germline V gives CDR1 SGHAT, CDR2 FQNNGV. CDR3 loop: CASRPKGGTGVNEQFF.

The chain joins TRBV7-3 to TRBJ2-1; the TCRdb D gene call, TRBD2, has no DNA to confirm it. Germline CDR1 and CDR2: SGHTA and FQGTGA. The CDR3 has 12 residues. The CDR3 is CASSFPLGKQFF.

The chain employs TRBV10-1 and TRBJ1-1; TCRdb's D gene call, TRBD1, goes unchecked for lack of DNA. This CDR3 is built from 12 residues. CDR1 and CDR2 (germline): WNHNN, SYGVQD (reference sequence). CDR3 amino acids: CASSRGSAEAFF.

The CDR3 is CASSIQPSSTDTQYF. V is TRBV19 and J is TRBJ2-3. The CDR3 has 15 residues. Germline-derived CDR1 and CDR2 are LNHDA and SQIVND (reference sequence).

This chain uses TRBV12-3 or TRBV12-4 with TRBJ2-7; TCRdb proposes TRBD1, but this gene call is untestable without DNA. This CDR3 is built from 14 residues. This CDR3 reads CASSPRGNIYEQYF.

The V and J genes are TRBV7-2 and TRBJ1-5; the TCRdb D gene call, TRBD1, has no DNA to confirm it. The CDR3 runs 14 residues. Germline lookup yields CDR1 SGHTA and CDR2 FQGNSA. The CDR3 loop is CASSLDRGFQPQHF.

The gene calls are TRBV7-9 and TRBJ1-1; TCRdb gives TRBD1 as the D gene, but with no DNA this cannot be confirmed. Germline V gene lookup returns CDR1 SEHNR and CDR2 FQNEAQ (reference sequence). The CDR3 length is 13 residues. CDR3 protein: CASNAGPVAEAFF.

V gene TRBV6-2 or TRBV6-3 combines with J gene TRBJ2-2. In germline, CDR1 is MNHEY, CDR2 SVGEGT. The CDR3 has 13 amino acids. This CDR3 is CASSYWDIGELFF.

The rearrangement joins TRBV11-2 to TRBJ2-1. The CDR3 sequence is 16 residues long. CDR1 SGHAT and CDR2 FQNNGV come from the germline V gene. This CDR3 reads CASSLGSLTDYNEQFF.

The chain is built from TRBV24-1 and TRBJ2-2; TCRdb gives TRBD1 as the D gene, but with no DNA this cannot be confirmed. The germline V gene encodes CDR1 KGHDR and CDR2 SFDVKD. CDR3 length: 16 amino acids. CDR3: CATSVKTGSNTGELFF.

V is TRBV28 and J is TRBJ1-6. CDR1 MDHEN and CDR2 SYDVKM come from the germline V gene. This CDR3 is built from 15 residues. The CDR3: CASSFRSPRNSPLHF.